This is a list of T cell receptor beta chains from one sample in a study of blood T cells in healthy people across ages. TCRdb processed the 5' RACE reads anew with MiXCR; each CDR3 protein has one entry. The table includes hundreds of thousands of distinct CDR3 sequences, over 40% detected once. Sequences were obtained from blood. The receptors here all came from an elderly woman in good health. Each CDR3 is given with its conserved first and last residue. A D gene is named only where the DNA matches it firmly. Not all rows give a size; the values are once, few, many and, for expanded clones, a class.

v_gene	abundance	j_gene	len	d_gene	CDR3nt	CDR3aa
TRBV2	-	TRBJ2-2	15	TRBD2	TGTGCCACCTCTAGCGCGGGGGTCGCCACCGGGGAGCTGTTTTTT	CATSSAGVATGELFF
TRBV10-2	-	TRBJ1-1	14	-	TGCGCCAGCAGTGTTTGGGCGGCGAACACTGAAGCTTTCTTT	CASSVWAANTEAFF
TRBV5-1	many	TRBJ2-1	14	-	TGCGCCAGCAGCTTGGAAATAGCCTACAATGAGCAGTTCTTC	CASSLEIAYNEQFF
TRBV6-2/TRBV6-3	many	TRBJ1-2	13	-	TGTGCCAGCAGTCAAACATCGAACTATGGCTACACCTTC	CASSQTSNYGYTF
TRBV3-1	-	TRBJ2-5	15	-	TGTGCCAGCAGCCACGGTCCTTCTGAACAAGAGACCCAGTACTTC	CASSHGPSEQETQYF
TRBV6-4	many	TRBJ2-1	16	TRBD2	TGTGCCAGCAGTACTAGCGGGAGCCCGGTCCCCAATGAGCAGTTCTTC	CASSTSGSPVPNEQFF
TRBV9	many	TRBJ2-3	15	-	TGTGCCAGCAGCGTAGATCTGGGGCACACAGATACGCAGTATTTT	CASSVDLGHTDTQYF
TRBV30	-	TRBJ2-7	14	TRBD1	TGTGCCTGGAGTGATGGGACAGGGTCCTACGTGCAGTACTTC	CAWSDGTGSYVQYF
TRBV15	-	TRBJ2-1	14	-	TGTGCCACCAGCCTAGGGAGCTCCTACAATGAGCAGTTCTTC	CATSLGSSYNEQFF
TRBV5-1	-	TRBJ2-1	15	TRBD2	TGCGCCAGCACCCCTGGACTAGCGGGGGCGGGTGAGCAGTTCTTC	CASTPGLAGAGEQFF
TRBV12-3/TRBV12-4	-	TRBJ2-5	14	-	TGTGCCAGCAGTTCTCAGTCGGTTGGTGAGACCCAGTACTTC	CASSSQSVGETQYF
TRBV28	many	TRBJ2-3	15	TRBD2	TGTGCCAGCAGTTCAGGGACTACCACCACAGATACGCAGTATTTT	CASSSGTTTTDTQYF
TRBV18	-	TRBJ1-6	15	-	TGTGCCAGCTCACCACAGAGGGGGTGGGATTCACCCCTCCACTTT	CASSPQRGWDSPLHF
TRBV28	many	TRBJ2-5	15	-	TGTGCCAGCACCCTATACAGGACCCCCATCGAGACCCAGTACTTC	CASTLYRTPIETQYF
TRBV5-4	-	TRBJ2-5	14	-	TGTGCCAGCAGCTGGAGACAGGGAGGAGAGACCCAGTACTTC	CASSWRQGGETQYF
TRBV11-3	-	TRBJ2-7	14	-	TGTGCCAGCAGCTCCACGGGACTCGACTACGAGCAGTACTTC	CASSSTGLDYEQYF
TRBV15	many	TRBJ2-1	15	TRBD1	TGTGCCACCAGCATTGGACAGGACTCCTACAATGAGCAGTTCTTC	CATSIGQDSYNEQFF
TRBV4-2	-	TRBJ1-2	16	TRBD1	TGTGCCAGCAGCCAAAGAGGGCAGGGGGCGATTTGTGGCTACACCTTC	CASSQRGQGAICGYTF
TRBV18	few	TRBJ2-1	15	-	TGTGCCAGCTCAGAGGGGCCCATCTCCTACAATGAGCAGTTCTTC	CASSEGPISYNEQFF
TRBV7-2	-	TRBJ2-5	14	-	TGTGCCAGCAGCTTAAACCGCGTCCAAGAGACCCAGTACTTC	CASSLNRVQETQYF
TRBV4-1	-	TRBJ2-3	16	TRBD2	TGCGCCAGCACCCCTAATCCTAGCGGCTTCACAGATACGCAGTATTTT	CASTPNPSGFTDTQYF
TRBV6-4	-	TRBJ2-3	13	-	TGTGCCAGCAGTACAGACTTGAGTAATACGCAGTATTTT	CASSTDLSNTQYF
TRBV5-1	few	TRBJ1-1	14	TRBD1	TGCGCCAGCAACTCCGGGACAGGGGTCACTGAAGCTTTCTTT	CASNSGTGVTEAFF
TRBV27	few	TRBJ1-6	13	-	TGTGCCAGCAGTTTGAACAGCCTTGCACCCCTCCACTTT	CASSLNSLAPLHF
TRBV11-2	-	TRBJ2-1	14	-	TGTGCCAGCAGCATAACTACATCGTACAATGAGCAGTTCTTC	CASSITTSYNEQFF
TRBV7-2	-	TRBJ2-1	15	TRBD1	TGTGCCAGCAGCTCCTACAGGGGAAGGTTGGATGAGCAGTTCTTC	CASSSYRGRLDEQFF
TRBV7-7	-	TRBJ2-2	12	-	TGTGCCAGCAGCCCCGTCACCGGGGAGCTGTTTTTT	CASSPVTGELFF
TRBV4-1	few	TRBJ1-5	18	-	TGCGCCAGCAGCCCCTCCAGGGGAGAGGGAGAAAGCAATCAGCCCCAGCATTTT	CASSPSRGEGESNQPQHF